This T cell receptor beta chain was identified during a study of blood T cell repertoires in COVID-19. At the level of the study: Acute and convalescent COVID-19 samples came from the United States, Italy and Spain.

Germline-derived CDR1 and CDR2 are SGHTA and FQGNSA. The V and J ends lost 7 bases and 5 bases respectively, with 12 bases between them. The CDR3 sequence is 13 residues long. Per the original data handling: Reference gene primer amplification gave nucleated cell count estimates. Sequenced by immunoSEQ multiplex PCR; TCRdb stores in-frame clones only, minus some. Clonal size and the V and J genes are those of that table, whereas D and trimming came from the DNA. The sample shows roughly 22,000 clones, 92% of them seen only once. The sequence came from a man in his 70s with active COVID-19. The source material was peripheral blood. The chain links TRBV7-2 to TRBJ2-1, with unresolved D. The CDR3 sequence: CASIDSPHNEQFF. CDR3 nucleotides: TGTGCCAGCATCGACTCCCCCCACAATGAGCAGTTCTTC.